This is a list of T cell receptor beta chains from one sample in a study of blood T cell repertoires in COVID-19. Only in-frame clones appear in the TCRdb table, and some are missing; sequencing was by immunoSEQ multiplex PCR. Among a few hundred thousand clones listed, just under 90% were seen once. The source material was peripheral blood. These receptors originate from a woman aged 30 to 39 with COVID-19, enrolled during active disease. The conserved cysteine and the conserved F or W are not part of the CDR3 here. Fields, in order: V gene, CDR3 length, CDR3 protein.

TRBV4-1,13,ASSRMFPGHQPQH
TRBV20-1,8,SPGRGEQF
TRBV2,12,ASSSQGPHYGYT
TRBV3-1/TRBV3-2,13,ASSLGTGWAGELF
TRBV20-1,8,SAQGNGYT
TRBV27,12,ASSLSTPEYEQY
TRBV9,13,ASSVDGARTDTQY
TRBV19,12,ASSETGAGNTIY
TRBV24-1,11,ATRARGVDEAF
TRBV10-3,12,AISETSRAGELF
TRBV3-1/TRBV3-2,13,ASSQVAGLRDTQY
TRBV27,13,ASSPSATVTGELF
TRBV5-4,16,ASNRGGGASSGANVLT
TRBV5-1,11,ASRRASGNTIY
TRBV7-6,11,ASSTDRISPLH
TRBV9,13,ASSARQGADTEAF
TRBV5-1,12,ASTPDNHGEKLF
TRBV4-1,12,ASSRDITNYGYT
TRBV6-2/TRBV6-3,13,ASSYFVTGILAAF
TRBV28,14,ASSVPGVLSTDTQY
TRBV2,12,ASSPGTGSTEAF
TRBV5-1,12,ASMGGGAGETQY
TRBV7-5,18,VRSLAGIIGQLDSNQPQH
TRBV25-1,12,ASSDAGVNSPLH
TRBV18,13,ASSPTMGGEVEQY
TRBV28,11,ASSPEGLTEAF
TRBV7-3,15,ASSLASGGFSYNEQF
TRBV7-3,13,ASSLQGLGYNEQF
TRBV24-1,12,ATSDVGGGETQY
TRBV9,13,ASSVGGSSNQPQH
TRBV21-1,17,ASSKRRSALAGGRETQY
TRBV12-5,17,ASGLAEGTGGSGANVLT
TRBV18,13,ASSPRASSSYEQY
TRBV19,14,ASNPDRDLSGNTIY
TRBV7-2,11,ASSLGTGGRAF
TRBV7-2,12,ANPGQGKNTEAF
TRBV28,12,ASSLIRGAGRAF
TRBV18,12,ASSPGASNQPQH
TRBV6-5,12,ASRQQGFGGELF
TRBV5-5,12,ASNGVWYTGELF
TRBV7-9,12,ASSWSGSDTEAF
TRBV10-3,12,AISEDLTADGYT
TRBV19,11,ASITGGHYGYT
TRBV20-1,13,SASTSGAFADTQY
TRBV18,15,ASSPLPTRGRTDTQY